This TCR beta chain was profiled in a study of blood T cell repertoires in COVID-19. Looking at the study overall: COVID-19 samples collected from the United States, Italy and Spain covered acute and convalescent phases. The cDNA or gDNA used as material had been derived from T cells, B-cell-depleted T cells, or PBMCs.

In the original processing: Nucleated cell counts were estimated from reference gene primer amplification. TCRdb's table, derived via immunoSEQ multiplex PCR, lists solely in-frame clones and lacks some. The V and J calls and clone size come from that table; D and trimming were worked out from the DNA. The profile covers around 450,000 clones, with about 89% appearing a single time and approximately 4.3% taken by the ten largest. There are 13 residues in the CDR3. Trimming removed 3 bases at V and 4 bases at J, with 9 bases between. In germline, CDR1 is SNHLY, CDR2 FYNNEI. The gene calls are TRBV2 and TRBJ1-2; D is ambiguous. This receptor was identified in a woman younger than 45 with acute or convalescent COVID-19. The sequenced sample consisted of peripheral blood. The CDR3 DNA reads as TGTGCCAGCAGTGACGCGGGCAGCTATGGCTACACCTTC. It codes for CASSDAGSYGYTF.